This TCR beta chain emerged from a study of PD-1 blockade in classical Hodgkin lymphoma. The data were produced by immunoSEQ multiplex PCR, yet TCRdb's version contains in-frame clones alone and is incomplete. This sample has 11,000 to 15,000 clones, with around 84% found just once. Every patient was affected by relapse after autologous stem cell transplantation, while exposure to brentuximab vedotin was not uniform. The CDR3 totals 17 residues. The germline V gene encodes CDR1 SGHVT and CDR2 SQSDAQ. V lost 1 base, J lost 4 bases, and 12 bases stayed unmatched. This sequence originates from a human donor with classical Hodgkin lymphoma. Source: peripheral blood mononuclear cells (PBMCs), taken at baseline. The chain uses TRBV7-4 and TRBJ2-7; 8 bases fit TRBD1. As DNA, the CDR3 is TGTGCCAGCAGCTTAGACCCCGGACAGGGAAGGGTGTACGAGCAGTACTTC. Protein: CASSLDPGQGRVYEQYF. Full variable domain (missing parts from reference TRBV7-4 and TRBJ2-7): GAGVSQSPRYKVAKRGRDVALRCDSISGHVTLYWYRQTLGQGSEVLTYSQSDAQRDKSGRPSGRFSAERPERSVSTLKIQRTEQGDSAVYLCASSLDPGQGRVYEQYFGPGTRLTVT.